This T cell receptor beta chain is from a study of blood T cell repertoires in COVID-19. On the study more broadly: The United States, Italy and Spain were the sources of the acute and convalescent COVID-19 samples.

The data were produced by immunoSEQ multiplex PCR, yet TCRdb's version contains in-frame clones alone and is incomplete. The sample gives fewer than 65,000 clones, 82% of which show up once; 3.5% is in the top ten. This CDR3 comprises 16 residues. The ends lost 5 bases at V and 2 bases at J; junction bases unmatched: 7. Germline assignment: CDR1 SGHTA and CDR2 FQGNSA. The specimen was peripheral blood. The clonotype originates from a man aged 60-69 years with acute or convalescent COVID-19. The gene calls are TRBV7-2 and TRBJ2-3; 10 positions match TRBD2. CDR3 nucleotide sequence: TGTGCCAGCAGCCAGGATAGCGGGGGGCTCACAGATACGCAGTATTTT. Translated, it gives CASSQDSGGLTDTQYF.